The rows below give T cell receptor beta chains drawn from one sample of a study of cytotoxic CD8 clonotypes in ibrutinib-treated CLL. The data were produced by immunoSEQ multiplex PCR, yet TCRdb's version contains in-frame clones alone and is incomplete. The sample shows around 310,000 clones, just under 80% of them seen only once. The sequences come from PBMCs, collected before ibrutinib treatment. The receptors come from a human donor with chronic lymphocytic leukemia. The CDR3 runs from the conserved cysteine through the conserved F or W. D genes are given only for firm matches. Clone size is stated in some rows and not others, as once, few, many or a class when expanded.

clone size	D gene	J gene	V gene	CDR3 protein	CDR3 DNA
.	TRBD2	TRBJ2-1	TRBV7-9	CASSLAGGYNEQFF	TGTGCCAGCAGTCTAGCGGGGGGATACAATGAGCAGTTCTTC
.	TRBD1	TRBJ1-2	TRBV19	CASSLRDSNYGYTF	TGTGCCAGTAGTCTACGGGACAGCAACTATGGCTACACCTTC
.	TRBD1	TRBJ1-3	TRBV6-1	CASRTGVGYTIYF	TGTGCCAGCAGGACAGGGGTTGGGTACACCATATATTTT
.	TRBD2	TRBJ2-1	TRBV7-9	CANLAGGGNEQFF	TGTGCCAACCTAGCGGGAGGCGGTAATGAGCAGTTCTTC
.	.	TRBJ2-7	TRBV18	CASSPLASGLTYEQYF	TGTGCCAGCTCACCACTCGCAAGCGGTCTTACCTACGAGCAGTACTTC
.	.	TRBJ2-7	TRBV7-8	CASSSRARGQEQYF	TGTGCCAGCAGCTCCCGAGCCCGCGGCCAGGAGCAGTACTTC
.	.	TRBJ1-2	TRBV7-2	CASSLGPIYGYTF	TGTGCCAGCAGCTTAGGGCCCATCTATGGCTACACCTTC
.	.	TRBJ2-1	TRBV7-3	CASSRTGQGWEDEQFF	TGTGCCAGCAGCCGAACCGGGCAGGGGTGGGAGGATGAGCAGTTCTTC
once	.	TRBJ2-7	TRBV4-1	CASSHNFYEQYF	TGCGCCAGCAGCCACAACTTCTACGAGCAGTACTTC
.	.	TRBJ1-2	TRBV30	CAWSVRGRRGGYTF	TGTGCCTGGAGTGTACGGGGGCGACGCGGGGGCTACACCTTC
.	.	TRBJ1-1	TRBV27	CASSFAARSPEAFF	TGTGCCAGCAGTTTTGCCGCCAGGTCCCCTGAAGCTTTCTTT
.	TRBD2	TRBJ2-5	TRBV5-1	CASSREGKQETQYF	TGCGCCAGCAGCCGGGAGGGGAAACAAGAGACCCAGTACTTC
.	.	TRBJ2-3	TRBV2	CASSGTPDTQYF	TGTGCCAGCAGCGGGACCCCAGATACGCAGTATTTT
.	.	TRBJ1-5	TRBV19	CASSIRQHSNQPQHF	TGTGCCAGTAGTATCAGGCAGCATAGCAATCAGCCCCAGCATTTT
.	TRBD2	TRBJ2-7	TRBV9	CASSVGGGISYEQYF	TGTGCCAGCAGCGTTGGGGGAGGGATCTCCTACGAGCAGTACTTC
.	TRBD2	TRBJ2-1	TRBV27	CASSGTSGSYTMTEQFF	TGTGCCAGCAGCGGGACTAGCGGGAGTTACACGATGACTGAGCAGTTCTTC
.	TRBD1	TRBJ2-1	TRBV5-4	CASSLELHGTDDNEQFF	TGTGCCAGCAGCTTGGAGTTGCACGGGACAGACGACAATGAGCAGTTCTTC
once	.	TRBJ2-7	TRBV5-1	CASSPGSGPFYEQYF	TGCGCCAGCAGCCCTGGGTCGGGACCTTTCTACGAGCAGTACTTC
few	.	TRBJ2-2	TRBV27	CASSLSSHTGELFF	TGTGCCAGCAGTTTATCTAGTCACACCGGGGAGCTGTTTTTT
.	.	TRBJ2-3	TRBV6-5	CASSYNTDTQYF	TGTGCCAGCAGTTACAACACAGATACGCAGTATTTT
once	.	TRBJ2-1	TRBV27	CASSPLAGWGLYNEQFF	TGTGCCAGCAGCCCTTTGGCGGGATGGGGCCTCTACAATGAGCAGTTCTTC
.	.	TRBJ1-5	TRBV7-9	CASSAGLDNQPQHF	TGTGCCAGCAGCGCTGGACTGGACAATCAGCCCCAGCATTTT
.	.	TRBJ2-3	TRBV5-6	CASSLGTVGDTQYF	TGTGCCAGCAGCTTGGGCACTGTGGGGGATACGCAGTATTTT
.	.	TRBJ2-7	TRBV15	CATSIGQGGYEQYF	TGTGCCACCAGTATTGGGCAGGGCGGCTACGAGCAGTACTTC
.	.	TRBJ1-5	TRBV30	CAWSAGFDNQPQHF	TGTGCCTGGAGTGCAGGGTTCGACAATCAGCCCCAGCATTTT
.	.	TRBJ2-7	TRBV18	CASSVGGYEQYF	TGTGCCAGCTCGGTAGGGGGCTACGAGCAGTACTTC
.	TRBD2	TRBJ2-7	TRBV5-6	CASSLPAGDTYEQYF	TGTGCCAGCAGCTTGCCTGCGGGGGATACGTACGAGCAGTACTTC
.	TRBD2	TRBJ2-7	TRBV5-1	CASRTSDLYEQYF	TGCGCCAGCAGGACTAGCGATCTCTACGAGCAGTACTTC
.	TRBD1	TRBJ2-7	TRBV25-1	CASSGDRDQYF	TGTGCCAGCAGTGGAGACAGGGACCAGTACTTC
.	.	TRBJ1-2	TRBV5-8	CASSLQESNYGYTF	TGTGCCAGCAGCCTTCAGGAGTCGAACTATGGCTACACCTTC
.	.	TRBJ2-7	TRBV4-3	CASSVLRGGEQYF	TGCGCCAGCAGCGTACTTAGGGGGGGCGAGCAGTACTTC
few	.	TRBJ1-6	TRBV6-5	CASSYQMGARSPLHF	TGTGCCAGCAGTTACCAAATGGGGGCGCGATCACCCCTCCACTTT
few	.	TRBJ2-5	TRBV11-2	CASSLVETQYF	TGTGCCAGCAGCTTAGTCGAGACCCAGTACTTC
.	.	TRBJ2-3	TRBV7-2	CASSLVRGITDTQYF	TGTGCCAGCAGCTTAGTGCGGGGAATCACAGATACGCAGTATTTT
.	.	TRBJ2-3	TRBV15	CATSRAGGTDTQYF	TGTGCCACCAGCAGAGCGGGGGGCACAGATACGCAGTATTTT
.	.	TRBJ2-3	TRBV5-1	CASSLSPGPDTQYF	TGCGCCAGCAGCTTGTCACCCGGACCAGATACGCAGTATTTT
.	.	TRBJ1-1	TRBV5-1	CASSLSGGTNTEAFF	TGCGCCAGCAGCTTGTCGGGGGGGACGAACACTGAAGCTTTCTTT
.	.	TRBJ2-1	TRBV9	CASSGYEQFF	TGTGCCAGCAGTGGTTATGAGCAGTTCTTC
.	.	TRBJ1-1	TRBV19	CASSIETERTEAFF	TGTGCCAGTAGTATAGAAACCGAGAGAACTGAAGCTTTCTTT
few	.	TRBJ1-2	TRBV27	CASSSPTSNYGYTF	TGTGCCAGCAGTTCGCCGACAAGTAACTATGGCTACACCTTC
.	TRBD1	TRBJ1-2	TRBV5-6	CASSTRPGQGLAGYTF	TGTGCCAGCAGCACACGACCGGGACAGGGACTTGCTGGCTACACCTTC
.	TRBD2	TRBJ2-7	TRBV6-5	CASSSGTIYEQYF	TGTGCCAGCAGTAGCGGGACTATCTACGAGCAGTACTTC
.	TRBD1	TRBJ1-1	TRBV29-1	CSVELNRGNTEAFF	TGCAGCGTTGAATTGAACAGGGGTAACACTGAAGCTTTCTTT
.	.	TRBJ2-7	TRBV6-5	CASSSHYEQYF	TGTGCCAGCAGTTCCCACTACGAGCAGTACTTC
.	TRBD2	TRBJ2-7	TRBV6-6	CASSGGAGDYEQYF	TGTGCCAGCAGTGGCGGGGCGGGGGACTACGAGCAGTACTTC
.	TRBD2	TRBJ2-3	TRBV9	CASSVDWTSGSLDTQYF	TGTGCCAGCAGCGTAGATTGGACTAGCGGGAGTTTGGATACGCAGTATTTT
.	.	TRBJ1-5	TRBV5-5	CASSLVDDGGQPQHF	TGTGCCAGCAGCTTGGTGGATGACGGTGGTCAGCCCCAGCATTTT
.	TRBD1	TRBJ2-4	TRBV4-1	CASSQPGTGRRKNIQYF	TGCGCCAGCAGCCAACCAGGGACAGGGAGGAGGAAGAACATTCAGTACTTC
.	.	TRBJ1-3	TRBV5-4	CASSRDRSLFGNTIYF	TGTGCCAGCAGCCGGGATCGCAGCCTGTTCGGAAACACCATATATTTT